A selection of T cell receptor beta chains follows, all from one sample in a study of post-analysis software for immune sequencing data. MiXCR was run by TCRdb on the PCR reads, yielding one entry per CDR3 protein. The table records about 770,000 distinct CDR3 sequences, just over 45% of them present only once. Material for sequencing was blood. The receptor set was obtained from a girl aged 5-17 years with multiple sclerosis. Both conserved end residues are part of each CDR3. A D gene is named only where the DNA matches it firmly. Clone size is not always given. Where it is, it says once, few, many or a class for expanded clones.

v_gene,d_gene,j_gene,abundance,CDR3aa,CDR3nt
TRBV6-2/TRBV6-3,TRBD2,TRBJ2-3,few,CASSYSLAGVYF,TGTGCCAGCAGTTACTCGCTAGCGGGTGTGTATTTT
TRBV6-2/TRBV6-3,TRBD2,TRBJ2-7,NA,CASSYGELAESSYEQYF,TGTGCCAGCAGTTACGGGGAACTAGCGGAGTCCTCCTACGAGCAGTACTTC
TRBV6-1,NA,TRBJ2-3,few,CASSGLPGATDTQYF,TGTGCCAGCAGTGGCCTCCCCGGGGCGACAGATACGCAGTATTTT
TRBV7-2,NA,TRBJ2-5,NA,CASSPRSGRAGTQYF,TGTGCCAGCAGCCCAAGATCGGGCCGGGCGGGGACCCAGTACTTC
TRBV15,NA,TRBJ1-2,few,CATSRESGPRYTF,TGTGCCACCAGCAGAGAATCGGGGCCGCGCTACACCTTC
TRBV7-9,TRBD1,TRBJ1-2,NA,CASSLTRRDRAFNYGYTF,TGTGCCAGCAGCTTAACTCGCCGGGACAGGGCTTTTAACTATGGCTACACCTTC
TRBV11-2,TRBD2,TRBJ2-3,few,CASSVSGRGTDTQYF,TGTGCCAGCAGCGTTAGCGGGAGGGGCACAGATACGCAGTATTTT
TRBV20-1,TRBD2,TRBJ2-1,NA,CSALDIAGNLPNEQFF,TGCAGTGCTTTGGACATAGCGGGCAACCTCCCCAATGAGCAGTTCTTC
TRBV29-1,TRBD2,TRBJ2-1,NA,CSGTGLAGGNEQFF,TGCAGCGGGACTGGACTAGCGGGAGGTAATGAGCAGTTCTTC
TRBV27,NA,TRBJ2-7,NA,CASSLRDLPAYEQYF,TGTGCCAGCAGTTTGAGGGACTTGCCCGCCTACGAGCAGTACTTC
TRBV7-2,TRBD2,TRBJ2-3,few,CASSPSGSFFSTDTQYF,TGTGCCAGCAGCCCTAGCGGGAGCTTTTTTAGCACAGATACGCAGTATTTT
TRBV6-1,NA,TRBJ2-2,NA,CASSAGTLELFF,TGTGCCAGCAGCGCCGGGACTCTCGAGCTGTTTTTT
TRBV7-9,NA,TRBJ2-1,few,CASSSPGQSYNEQFF,TGTGCCAGCAGCTCACCGGGACAATCCTACAATGAGCAGTTCTTC
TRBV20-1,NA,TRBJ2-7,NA,CSASGVTEGTYEQYF,TGCAGTGCTAGTGGTGTCACTGAAGGGACCTACGAGCAGTACTTC
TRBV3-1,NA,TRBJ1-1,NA,CASSVARGRNTEAFF,TGTGCCAGCAGCGTCGCAAGGGGGAGGAACACTGAAGCTTTCTTT
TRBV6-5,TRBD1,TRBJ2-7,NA,CAGTGTGGYEQYF,TGTGCCGGCACCGGGACAGGGGGGTACGAGCAGTACTTC
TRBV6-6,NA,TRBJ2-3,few,CASSYFWDTQYF,TGTGCCAGCAGTTACTTTTGGGATACGCAGTATTTT
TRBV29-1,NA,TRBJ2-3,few,CSVSGGQRDTQYF,TGCAGCGTGAGTGGGGGGCAAAGGGATACGCAGTATTTT
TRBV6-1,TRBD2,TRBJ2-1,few,CASSASGRAADEQFF,TGTGCCAGCAGTGCCAGCGGGAGGGCCGCGGATGAGCAGTTCTTC
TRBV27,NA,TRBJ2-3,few,CASSLVESTDTQYF,TGTGCCAGCAGTCTCGTGGAGAGCACAGATACGCAGTATTTT
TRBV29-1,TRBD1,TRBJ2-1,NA,CSVGTGGNSYNGQFF,TGCAGCGTGGGAACAGGGGGCAACTCCTACAATGGGCAGTTCTTC
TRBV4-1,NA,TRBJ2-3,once,CASSQRGEITDTQYF,TGCGCCAGCAGCCAGAGAGGGGAGATCACAGATACGCAGTATTTT
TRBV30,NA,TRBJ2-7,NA,CAWKRYGEQYF,TGTGCCTGGAAACGGTACGGCGAGCAGTACTTC